This T cell receptor beta chain appears in the sequencing data of a study of T cell changes during pregnancy in multiple sclerosis. Produced via immunoSEQ multiplex PCR; TCRdb's table is partial and in-frame only. The sample shows 18,000 or so clones, 88% of them seen only once. The length of the CDR3 is 14 residues. Germline CDR1 MGHDK, CDR2 SYGVNS. Trimming at V came to 10 bases and at J to 5 bases, leaving 13 bases not matched to a gene. Sequenced material: CD4+ T cells from peripheral blood mononuclear cells, taken in the first trimester of pregnancy. The receptor was isolated from a female donor in good health, enrolled as a control in a pregnancy study. The genes are TRBV25-1 and TRBJ1-2, with 7 bases identical to TRBD1. CDR3 sequence reads: CATQSTGVGYGYTF. In DNA form, the CDR3 reads TGTGCCACCCAATCTACAGGGGTGGGGTATGGCTACACCTTC.